A selection of T cell receptor beta chains follows, all from one sample in a study of blood T cells in healthy people across ages. MiXCR, run by TCRdb on the 5' RACE reads, gives a single entry per CDR3 protein. The sample contains approximately 600,000 distinct CDR3 sequences, under 65% of which appear only once. The sample was blood. These TCRs come from a man aged 60 to 69 in good health. CDR3s include the opening cysteine and the closing phenylalanine or tryptophan. Each record gives: D gene, V gene, clone size, J gene, CDR3 protein, CDR3 DNA. D genes are given only for firm matches. Not every row has a clone size; where given, it reads once, few, many or a size class.

d_call: TRBD2
v_call: TRBV5-1
clone_size: NA
j_call: TRBJ2-7
cdr3_aa: CASSLGSSGGPPYEQYF
cdr3_nt: TGCGCCAGCAGCTTGGGATCTAGCGGGGGGCCGCCCTACGAGCAGTACTTC

d_call: TRBD1
v_call: TRBV12-3/TRBV12-4
clone_size: few
j_call: TRBJ1-2
cdr3_aa: CASSSQGGGYTF
cdr3_nt: TGTGCCAGCAGTTCCCAGGGGGGAGGCTACACCTTC

d_call: NA
v_call: TRBV20-1
clone_size: NA
j_call: TRBJ2-1
cdr3_aa: CSANEGGEQFF
cdr3_nt: TGCAGTGCTAACGAGGGCGGTGAGCAGTTCTTC

d_call: NA
v_call: TRBV18
clone_size: NA
j_call: TRBJ2-3
cdr3_aa: CASSPLVGTDTQYF
cdr3_nt: TGTGCCAGCTCACCACTAGTGGGAACAGATACGCAGTATTTT

d_call: TRBD2
v_call: TRBV25-1
clone_size: few
j_call: TRBJ2-3
cdr3_aa: CASSEPGGGTQYF
cdr3_nt: TGTGCCAGCAGTGAGCCCGGGGGAGGGACGCAGTATTTT

d_call: TRBD1
v_call: TRBV19
clone_size: NA
j_call: TRBJ1-6
cdr3_aa: CASSRGQRNSPLHF
cdr3_nt: TGTGCCAGTAGCCGGGGACAGAGGAATTCACCCCTCCACTTT

d_call: NA
v_call: TRBV2
clone_size: NA
j_call: TRBJ2-3
cdr3_aa: CASSGPGGGSTDTQYF
cdr3_nt: TGTGCCAGCAGTGGACCCGGGGGTGGGAGCACAGATACGCAGTATTTT

d_call: NA
v_call: TRBV20-1
clone_size: few
j_call: TRBJ1-1
cdr3_aa: CSVATGNTEAFF
cdr3_nt: TGCAGTGTGGCGACAGGGAACACTGAAGCTTTCTTT

d_call: NA
v_call: TRBV6-6
clone_size: NA
j_call: TRBJ2-1
cdr3_aa: CASSRNMGSEQFF
cdr3_nt: TGTGCCAGCTCACGAAATATGGGGAGTGAGCAGTTCTTC

d_call: TRBD1
v_call: TRBV3-1
clone_size: NA
j_call: TRBJ2-7
cdr3_aa: CASSLGTGLWGEQYF
cdr3_nt: TGTGCCAGCAGCCTCGGGACAGGGTTATGGGGCGAGCAGTACTTC

d_call: TRBD1
v_call: TRBV5-1
clone_size: few
j_call: TRBJ2-6
cdr3_aa: CASSGNRGASKGANVLTF
cdr3_nt: TGCGCCAGCAGCGGTAACAGGGGGGCCTCAAAAGGGGCCAACGTCCTGACTTTC

d_call: TRBD2
v_call: TRBV6-1
clone_size: NA
j_call: TRBJ2-1
cdr3_aa: CASRDSGGAKSEQFF
cdr3_nt: TGTGCCAGCAGGGATAGCGGGGGGGCCAAGAGTGAGCAGTTCTTC

d_call: TRBD1
v_call: TRBV29-1
clone_size: few
j_call: TRBJ2-5
cdr3_aa: CSVEAGQSAGETQYF
cdr3_nt: TGCAGCGTTGAAGCGGGACAGTCCGCTGGGGAGACCCAGTACTTC

d_call: TRBD2
v_call: TRBV20-1
clone_size: NA
j_call: TRBJ2-1
cdr3_aa: CSAFIASGSRDEQFF
cdr3_nt: TGCAGTGCCTTCATTGCTAGCGGGAGTAGGGATGAGCAGTTCTTC

d_call: NA
v_call: TRBV29-1
clone_size: NA
j_call: TRBJ2-7
cdr3_aa: CSVTETGYEQYF
cdr3_nt: TGCAGCGTTACGGAGACTGGATACGAGCAGTACTTC

d_call: TRBD2
v_call: TRBV27
clone_size: NA
j_call: TRBJ2-3
cdr3_aa: CASSRWRGGGTDTQYF
cdr3_nt: TGTGCCAGCAGTCGGTGGCGGGGGGGCGGCACAGATACGCAGTATTTT

d_call: TRBD1
v_call: TRBV5-1
clone_size: NA
j_call: TRBJ2-1
cdr3_aa: CTSSLGQGENEQFF
cdr3_nt: TGCACCAGCAGCTTGGGACAGGGTGAGAATGAGCAGTTCTTC

d_call: TRBD2
v_call: TRBV13
clone_size: NA
j_call: TRBJ2-7
cdr3_aa: CASRRGGTYEEYF
cdr3_nt: TGTGCCAGCAGACGGGGGGGGACCTACGAGGAGTACTTC

d_call: NA
v_call: TRBV5-6
clone_size: NA
j_call: TRBJ2-5
cdr3_aa: CASSFWGSRETQYF
cdr3_nt: TGTGCCAGCAGCTTCTGGGGATCTCGGGAGACCCAGTACTTC

d_call: NA
v_call: TRBV20-1
clone_size: few
j_call: TRBJ2-3
cdr3_aa: CSARDLGGDTQYF
cdr3_nt: TGCAGTGCTAGAGATTTGGGGGGAGATACGCAGTATTTT

d_call: TRBD2
v_call: TRBV7-2
clone_size: few
j_call: TRBJ2-7
cdr3_aa: CASSSRVGLDGEQYF
cdr3_nt: TGTGCCAGCAGCTCCCGAGTTGGACTAGACGGCGAGCAGTACTTC

d_call: TRBD2
v_call: TRBV29-1
clone_size: NA
j_call: TRBJ2-1
cdr3_aa: CSTRTSWNEQFF
cdr3_nt: TGCAGCACCCGGACTAGTTGGAATGAGCAGTTCTTC